This TCR beta chain was retrieved from a study of cytomegalovirus exposure and HLA in healthy donors. Primers included in the PCR were 60 Vbeta and 13 Jbeta primers. The data were produced by immunoSEQ multiplex PCR, yet TCRdb's version contains in-frame clones alone and is incomplete. The sample carries 100,000 or so clones, 80% recorded once. V was shortened by 0 bases and J by 1 base, with 12 bases between the two germline ends. Germline V lookup: CDR1 GTSNPN, CDR2 SVGIG (reference sequence). The CDR3 sequence is 15 residues long. The receptor was isolated from a man aged 25 to 40 in good health and CMV-seronegative. Sequenced material: PBMCs. The V call is TRBV30, the J call TRBJ1-1; TRBD1 might be the D (5 bases). DNA of the CDR3: TGTGCCTGGAGTGTATGGGGCAAAAAGAACACTGAAGCTTTCTTT. It is translated as CAWSVWGKKNTEAFF. Full variable domain (outside the CDR3, taken from reference TRBV30 and TRBJ1-1): SQTIHQWPATLVQPVGSPLSLECTVEGTSNPNLYWYRQAAGRGLQLLFYSVGIGQISSEVPQNLSASRPQDRQFILSSKKLLLSDSGFYLCAWSVWGKKNTEAFFGQGTRLTVV.